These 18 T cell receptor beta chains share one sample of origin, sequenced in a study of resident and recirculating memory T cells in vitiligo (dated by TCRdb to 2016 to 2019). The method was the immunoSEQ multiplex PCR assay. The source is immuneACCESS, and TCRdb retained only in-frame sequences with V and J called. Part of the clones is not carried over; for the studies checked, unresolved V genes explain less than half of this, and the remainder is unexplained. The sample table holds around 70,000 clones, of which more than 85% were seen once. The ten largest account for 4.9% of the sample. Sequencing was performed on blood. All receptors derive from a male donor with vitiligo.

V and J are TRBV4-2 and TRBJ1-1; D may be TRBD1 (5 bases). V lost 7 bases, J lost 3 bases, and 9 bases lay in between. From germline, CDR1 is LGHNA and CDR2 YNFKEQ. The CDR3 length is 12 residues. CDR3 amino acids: CASNRGDTEAFF. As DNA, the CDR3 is TGTGCCAGCAACCGGGGGGACACTGAAGCTTTCTTT.

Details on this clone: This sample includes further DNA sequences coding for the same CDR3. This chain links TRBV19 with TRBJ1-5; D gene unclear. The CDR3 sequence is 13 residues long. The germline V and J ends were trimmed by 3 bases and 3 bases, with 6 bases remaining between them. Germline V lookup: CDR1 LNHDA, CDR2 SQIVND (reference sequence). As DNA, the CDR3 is TGTGCCAGTAGTATCGGGGTCAATCAGCCCCAGCATTTT. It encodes CASSIGVNQPQHF.

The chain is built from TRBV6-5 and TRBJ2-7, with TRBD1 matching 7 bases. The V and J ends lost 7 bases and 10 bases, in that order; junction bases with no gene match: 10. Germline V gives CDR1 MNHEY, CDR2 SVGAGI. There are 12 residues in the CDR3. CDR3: CASTGTDMVQYF. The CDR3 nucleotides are TGTGCCAGCACGGGGACAGACATGGTCCAGTACTTC.

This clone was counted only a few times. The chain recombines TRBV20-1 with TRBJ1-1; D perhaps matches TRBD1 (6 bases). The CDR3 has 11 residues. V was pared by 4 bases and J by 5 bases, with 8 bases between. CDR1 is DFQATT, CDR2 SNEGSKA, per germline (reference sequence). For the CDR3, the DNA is TGCAGTGCTACCAGGGGTACTGAAGCTTTCTTT. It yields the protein CSATRGTEAFF.

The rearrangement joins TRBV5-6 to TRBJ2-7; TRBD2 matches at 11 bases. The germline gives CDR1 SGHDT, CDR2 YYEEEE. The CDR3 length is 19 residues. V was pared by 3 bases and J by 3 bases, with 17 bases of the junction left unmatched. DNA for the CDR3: TGTGCCAGCAGCTGGACCGGGACTAGCGGCGTGAGAACCATCTACGAGCAGTACTTC. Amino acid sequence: CASSWTGTSGVRTIYEQYF.

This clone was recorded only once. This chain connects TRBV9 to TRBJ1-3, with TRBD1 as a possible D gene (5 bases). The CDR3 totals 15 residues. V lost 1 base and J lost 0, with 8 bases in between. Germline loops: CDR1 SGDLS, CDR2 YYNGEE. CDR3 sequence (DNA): TGTGCCAGCAGCGTACATACAGGCTCTGGAAACACCATATATTTT. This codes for CASSVHTGSGNTIYF.

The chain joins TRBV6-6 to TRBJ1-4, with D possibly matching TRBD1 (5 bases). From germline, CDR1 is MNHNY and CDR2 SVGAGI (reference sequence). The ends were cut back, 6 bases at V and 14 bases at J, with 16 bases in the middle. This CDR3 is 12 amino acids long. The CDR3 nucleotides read TGTGCCAGCAGCCTATTGGGGCGAAGTCTGTTTTTT. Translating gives CASSLLGRSLFF.

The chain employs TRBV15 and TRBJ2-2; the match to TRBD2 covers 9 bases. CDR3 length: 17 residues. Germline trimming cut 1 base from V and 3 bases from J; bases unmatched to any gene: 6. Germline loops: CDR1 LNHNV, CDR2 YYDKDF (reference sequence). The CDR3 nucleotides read TGTGCCACCAGCAGAGGACAGCGGGGGGCTGACACCGGGGAGCTGTTTTTT. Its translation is CATSRGQRGADTGELFF.

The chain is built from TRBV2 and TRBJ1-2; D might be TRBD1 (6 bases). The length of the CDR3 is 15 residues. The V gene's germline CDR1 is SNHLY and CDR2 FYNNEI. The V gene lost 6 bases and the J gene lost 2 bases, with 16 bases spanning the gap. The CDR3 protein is CASRVDGQPNYGYTF. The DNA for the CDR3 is TGTGCCAGCAGGGTAGACGGACAGCCCAACTATGGCTACACCTTC.

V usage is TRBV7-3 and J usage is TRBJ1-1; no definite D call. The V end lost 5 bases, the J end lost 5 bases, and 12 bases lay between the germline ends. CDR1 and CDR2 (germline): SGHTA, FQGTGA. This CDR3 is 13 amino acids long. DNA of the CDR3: TGTGCCAGCAGCCCTACGGTTGAGACTGAAGCTTTCTTT. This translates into CASSPTVETEAFF.

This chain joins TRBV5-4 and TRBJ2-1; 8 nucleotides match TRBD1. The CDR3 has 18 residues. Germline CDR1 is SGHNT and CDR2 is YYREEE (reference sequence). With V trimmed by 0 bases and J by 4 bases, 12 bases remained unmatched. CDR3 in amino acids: CASSLAQGVHIKYNEQFF. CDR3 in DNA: TGTGCCAGCAGCTTGGCACAGGGGGTCCACATCAAATACAATGAGCAGTTCTTC.

The CDR3 region has the DNA TGTGCCAGCAGCAAAGACATGGACAGGGGGCCCCGCTCTGGGGCCAACGTCCTGACTTTC. Residues: CASSKDMDRGPRSGANVLTF. V gene TRBV21-1 combines with J gene TRBJ2-6; the table's D call, TRBD1, has no DNA check behind it. TRBV21-1 represents a pseudogene. The CDR3 length is 20 residues.

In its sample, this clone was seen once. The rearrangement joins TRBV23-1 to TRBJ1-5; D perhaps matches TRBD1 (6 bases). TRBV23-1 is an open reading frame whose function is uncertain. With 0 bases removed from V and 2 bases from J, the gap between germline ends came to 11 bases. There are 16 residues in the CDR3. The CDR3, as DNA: TGCGCCAGCAGTCAATCGTGGACAGTGGGCAATCAGCCCCAGCATTTT. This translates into CASSQSWTVGNQPQHF.

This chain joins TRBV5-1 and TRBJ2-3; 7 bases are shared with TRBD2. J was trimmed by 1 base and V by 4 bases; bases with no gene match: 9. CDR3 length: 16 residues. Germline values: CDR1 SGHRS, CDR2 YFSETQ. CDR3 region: CASSLSKTSGTDTQYF. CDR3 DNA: TGCGCCAGCAGCCTAAGCAAAACTAGCGGCACAGATACGCAGTATTTT.

The CDR3 loop reads CASSQVLLWGTGRYEQYF. DNA of the CDR3: TGCGCCAGCAGCCAAGTTCTCCTTTGGGGGACAGGCCGGTACGAGCAGTACTTC. The chain has TRBV4-3 and TRBJ2-7; TRBD1 matches at 8 bases. The V gene's germline CDR1 is LGHNA and CDR2 YSLEER. The V and J ends lost 1 base and 4 bases, in that order; junction bases with no gene match: 15. The CDR3 length is 18 residues.

As DNA, the CDR3 is TGTGCCAGCAGCTTAACAGGGGTAGGGGACACTGAAGCTTTCTTT. Translated: CASSLTGVGDTEAFF. The gene calls are TRBV7-3 and TRBJ1-1, with TRBD1 as a possible D gene (5 bases). Germline V lookup: CDR1 SGHTA, CDR2 FQGTGA. Trimming took 0 bases from V and 3 from J, leaving 11 bases between them. This CDR3 region has 15 residues.

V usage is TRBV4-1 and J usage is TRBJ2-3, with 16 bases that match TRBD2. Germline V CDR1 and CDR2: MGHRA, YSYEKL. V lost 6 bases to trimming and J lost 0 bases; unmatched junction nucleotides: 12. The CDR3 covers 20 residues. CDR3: CASSSPGTSGGGRSTDTQYF. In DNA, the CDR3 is TGCGCCAGCAGTTCCCCCGGGACTAGCGGGGGGGGTCGAAGCACAGATACGCAGTATTTT.

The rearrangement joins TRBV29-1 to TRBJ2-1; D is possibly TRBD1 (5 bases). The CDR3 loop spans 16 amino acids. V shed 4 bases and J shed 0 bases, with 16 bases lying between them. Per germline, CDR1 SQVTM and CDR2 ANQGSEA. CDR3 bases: TGCAGCGTTGGTGTTGGGCAGGGCAGCTCCTACAATGAGCAGTTCTTC. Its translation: CSVGVGQGSSYNEQFF.